This T cell receptor beta chain originates from a study of STAT3 mutations in large granular lymphocyte leukemia. Findings and limits, study-wide: In about 30% of the 18 patients, new TCR clonotypes emerged after therapy. Every T-cell large granular lymphocyte leukemia patient had at least one immunodominant TCR beta clonotype. Clonal expansion was inferred from samples taken at other timepoints.

CDR3 length: 13 residues. Trimming shortened V by 0 bases and J by 6 bases, and 10 bases separated the two germline ends. Germline CDR1 is SGHDT and CDR2 is YYEEEE. This clone was counted a few times. What it recognizes is unknown. The protocol was immunoSEQ multiplex PCR, while the TCRdb copy is restricted to in-frame clones and leaves out a portion. The sample includes 950 to 1,300 clones, around 46% of them seen just once. The chain employs TRBV5-6 and TRBJ2-7; the D gene is possibly TRBD2 (5 bases). Material for sequencing was peripheral blood mononuclear cells. This clonotype was obtained from a male patient in his 50s with T-cell large granular lymphocyte leukemia. Some clones in this sample may be carry-over from other donors' samples. CDR3 coding DNA: TGTGCCAGCAGCTTGGCGGGGTTAGGCGAGCAGTACTTC. This gives the protein CASSLAGLGEQYF.